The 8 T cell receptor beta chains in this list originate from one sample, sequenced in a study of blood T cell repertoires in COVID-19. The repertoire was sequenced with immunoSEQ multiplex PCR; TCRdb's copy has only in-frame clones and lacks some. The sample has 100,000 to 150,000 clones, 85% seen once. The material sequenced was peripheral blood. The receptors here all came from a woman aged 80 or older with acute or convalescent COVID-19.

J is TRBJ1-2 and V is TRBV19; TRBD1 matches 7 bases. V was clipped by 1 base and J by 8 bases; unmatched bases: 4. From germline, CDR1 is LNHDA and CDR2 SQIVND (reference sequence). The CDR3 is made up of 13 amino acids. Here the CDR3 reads CASSIGQGIGYTF. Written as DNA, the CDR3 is TGTGCCAGTAGTATAGGACAGGGTATCGGCTACACCTTC.

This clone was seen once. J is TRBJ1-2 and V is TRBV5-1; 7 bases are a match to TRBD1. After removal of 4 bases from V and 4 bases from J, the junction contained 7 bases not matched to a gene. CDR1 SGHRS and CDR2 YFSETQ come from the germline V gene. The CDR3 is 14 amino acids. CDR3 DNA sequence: TGCGCCAGCAGCCAGCCGGGACAGTCCTATGGCTACACCTTC. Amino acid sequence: CASSQPGQSYGYTF.

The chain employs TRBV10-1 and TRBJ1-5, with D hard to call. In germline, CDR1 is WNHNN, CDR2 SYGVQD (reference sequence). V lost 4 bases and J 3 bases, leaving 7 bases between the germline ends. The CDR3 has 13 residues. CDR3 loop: CASSAQNNQPQHF. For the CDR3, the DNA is TGCGCCAGCAGTGCCCAGAACAATCAGCCCCAGCATTTT.

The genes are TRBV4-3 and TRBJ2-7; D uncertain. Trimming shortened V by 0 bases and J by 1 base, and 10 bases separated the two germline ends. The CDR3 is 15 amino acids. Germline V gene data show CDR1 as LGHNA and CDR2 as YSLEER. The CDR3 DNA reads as TGCGCCAGCAGCCAAGACAGCGCCACATCCTACGAGCAGTACTTC. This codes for CASSQDSATSYEQYF.

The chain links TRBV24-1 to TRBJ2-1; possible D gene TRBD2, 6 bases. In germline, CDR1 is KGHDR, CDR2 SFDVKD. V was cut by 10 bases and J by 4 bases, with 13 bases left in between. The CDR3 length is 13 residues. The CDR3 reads CATGDGGYNEQFF. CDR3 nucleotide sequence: TGTGCCACTGGAGACGGGGGATACAATGAGCAGTTCTTC.

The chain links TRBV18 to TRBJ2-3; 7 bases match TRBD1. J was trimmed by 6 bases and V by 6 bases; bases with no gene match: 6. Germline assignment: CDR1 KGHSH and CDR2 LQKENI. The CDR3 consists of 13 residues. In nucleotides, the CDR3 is TGTGCCAGCTCGCGCGACAGGGCCGATACGCAGTATTTT. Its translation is CASSRDRADTQYF.

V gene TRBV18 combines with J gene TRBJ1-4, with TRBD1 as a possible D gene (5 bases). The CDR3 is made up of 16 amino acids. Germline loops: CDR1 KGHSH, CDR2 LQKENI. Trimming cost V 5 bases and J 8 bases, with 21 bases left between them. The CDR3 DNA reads TGTGCCAGCTCAACTTCGACAAGGGGCGAGGCGGAAAAACTGTTTTTT. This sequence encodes CASSTSTRGEAEKLFF.

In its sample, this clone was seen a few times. CDR3: CASSFESGQGTPAFF. CDR3 bases: TGTGCCAGCAGCTTCGAATCGGGACAGGGAACACCGGCTTTCTTT. V usage is TRBV11-3 and J usage is TRBJ1-1; 9 bases align to TRBD1. This CDR3 has 15 residues. With 3 bases clipped from V and 11 bases from J, the junction kept 13 bases outside the gene matches. CDR1 SGHNT and CDR2 YENEEA come from the germline V gene.